The T cell receptor beta chain described here comes from a study of T cells in Graves' hyperthyroidism and ophthalmopathy. Whole-study results and caveats: Most expanded thyroid clonotypes above 0.001 recurred in blood. Through a model of 13 V-J features, ophthalmopathy was separated from stable hyperthyroidism.

This clonotype was observed at least ten times. Antigen unknown. Ophthalmopathy patients all had a Clinical Activity Score of at least 3, a NOSPECS grade of at least 4 and disease under 3 months old. Each diagnosis was grounded in clinical symptoms, serum thyroxine and TRAb, thyroid ultrasound, and orbital computed tomography. Germline CDR1 is LNHDA and CDR2 is SQIVND (reference sequence). Deletions cut 4 bases from V and 6 bases from J, with 15 bases between. The CDR3 spans 14 residues. RNA transcripts yielded amplified TCR beta CDR3 regions. When the TCR CDR3 underwent first-round RT-PCR, the HTBI primer set was used. A single record per CDR3 protein comes from TCRdb applying MiXCR to the multiplex PCR reads. Found here are nearly 250,000 distinct CDR3 sequences, 15% to 20% of them singletons; the top ten hold more than 25%.

The TCR comes from a woman in her late teens or twenties with Graves' ophthalmopathy. V is TRBV19 and J is TRBJ1-1; tentative D call: TRBD1 (5 bases). Sequenced material: blood. The chain's CDR3 is CASSTQANRPEAFF. The CDR3 DNA follows: TGTGCCAGTAGTACACAGGCAAATCGACCTGAAGCTTTCTTT.